This T cell receptor (beta chain) was recorded in a study of a mutant IDH1 vaccine in newly diagnosed glioma. Findings and caveats of the study: Vaccination induced immune responses in 85% to 95% of patients.

For this clone: Its antigen remains unidentified.

Here immunoSEQ multiplex PCR was the method, and the copy in TCRdb shows in-frame clones only, minus some. The sample lists tens of thousands of clones, approximately 81% seen once, with 4.5% to 5.5% in the top ten. Time point specified: week 35, safety follow-up. Every single dose of the vaccine, 300 ug of mutant IDH1 20-mer peptide, came with topical imiquimod. The TCR comes from a woman aged 40 to 50 with glioma. Some clones in this sample may be carry-over from other donors' samples. The specimen was PBMCs, collected from a glioma patient whose treatment included an IDH1 peptide vaccine.

CDR3 bases: TGCGCCAGCAGCCAAGTTGGTCAGCTCGTGGGCTACACCTTC. Translation gives CASSQVGQLVGYTF. V usage is TRBV4-3 and J usage is TRBJ1-2; unclear D gene. Trimming stripped 1 base from V and 8 bases from J, with 14 bases between. The CDR3 has 14 amino acids. Germline lookup yields CDR1 LGHNA and CDR2 YSLEER.